The 30 T cell receptor beta chains reported below all come from one sample, sequenced in a study of T cells in localized non-small cell lung cancer. Only in-frame clones appear in the TCRdb table, and some are missing; sequencing was by immunoSEQ multiplex PCR. The data contain 20,000 to 30,000 clones, approximately 83% of them seen just once; the ten biggest clones take up around 4.8%. This specimen consisted of PBMCs, obtained before any cancer treatment. These TCRs come from a man aged 35 to 70 with stage II lung adenocarcinoma.

This clone is a singleton in its sample. The rearrangement links TRBV7-8 to TRBJ1-1, with D maybe TRBD1 (5 bases). The germline CDR1 and CDR2 sequences are SGHVS and FQNEAQ. V was clipped by 7 bases and J by 4 bases, with 16 bases between them. The CDR3 has 14 residues. The CDR3 bases are TGTGCCAGCACCACCCGAGGAGGGGTCACTGAAGCTTTCTTT. This sequence encodes CASTTRGGVTEAFF.

This clone was recorded only once. An end of the junction differs from the germline gene, which may be a read error. The chain has TRBV30 and TRBJ1-5; D is possibly TRBD1 (6 bases). Germline loops: CDR1 GTSNPN, CDR2 SVGIG (reference sequence). The CDR3 sequence is 13 residues long. The CDR3 sequence: CVWGRGSNQPQHF. The CDR3 region has the DNA TGTGTCTGGGGCAGGGGATCCAATCAGCCCCAGCATTTT.

The rearrangement links TRBV6-5 to TRBJ2-2; possible D gene TRBD2, 7 bases. The CDR3 loop spans 13 amino acids. Trimming cost V 6 bases and J 7 bases, with 12 bases left between them. Germline V gene data show CDR1 as MNHEY and CDR2 as SVGAGI. This CDR3 is CASRAGGRGELFF. The CDR3 nucleotides read TGTGCCAGCAGAGCCGGGGGGCGCGGGGAGCTGTTTTTT.

The rearrangement links TRBV13 to TRBJ2-1; D possibly corresponds to TRBD1 (5 bases). With 0 bases removed from V and 9 bases from J, the gap between germline ends came to 6 bases. In germline, CDR1 is PRHDT, CDR2 FYEKMQ (reference sequence). The CDR3 has 12 amino acids. Here the CDR3 DNA reads TGTGCCAGCAGCTTAGGCAGGGTTGAGCAGTTCTTC. It yields the protein CASSLGRVEQFF.

The chain has TRBV19 and TRBJ2-1; 8 nucleotides align to TRBD1. Germline V gene data show CDR1 as LNHDA and CDR2 as SQIVND (reference sequence). This CDR3 contains 15 residues. Trimming cost V 5 bases and J 8 bases; bases outside gene matches: 11. The CDR3 region is CASSPGQALVDEQFF. The CDR3, as DNA: TGTGCCAGTAGTCCGGGACAGGCCCTCGTCGATGAGCAGTTCTTC.

This chain joins TRBV5-1 and TRBJ1-1; possibly TRBD1 for D (6 bases). The CDR3 runs 13 residues. Germline V lookup: CDR1 SGHRS, CDR2 YFSETQ. Trimming took 4 bases from V and 7 from J, leaving 14 bases between them. This CDR3 reads CASSPDLTGEAFF. DNA of the CDR3: TGCGCCAGCAGCCCCGATTTGACAGGTGAAGCTTTCTTT.

This clone was observed a handful of times. The chain combines TRBV30 with TRBJ1-2, with D possibly matching TRBD1 (5 bases). Germline-derived CDR1 and CDR2 are GTSNPN and SVGIG (reference sequence). The length of the CDR3 is 13 residues. V was cut by 1 base and J by 4 bases, with 10 bases left in between. CDR3 amino acids: CAWSGGGSYGYTF. The CDR3 DNA follows: TGTGCCTGGAGTGGTGGGGGAAGCTATGGCTACACCTTC.

The chain couples TRBV5-1 to TRBJ1-2; 7 bases match TRBD1. V shed 4 bases, J shed 0 bases, and the junction held 9 bases outside the gene matches. Germline lookup yields CDR1 SGHRS and CDR2 YFSETQ. The CDR3 is 16 amino acids. The CDR3 bases are TGCGCCAGCAGCCAAGGGACAGCAGCCACTAACTATGGCTACACCTTC. Its protein product is CASSQGTAATNYGYTF.

The CDR3 region has the DNA TGTGCCAGCAGTTACGCGGGACAGGGAAACACCATATATTTT. As protein: CASSYAGQGNTIYF. This sequence joins TRBV6-6 and TRBJ1-3; 7 bases align to TRBD1. This CDR3 is built from 14 residues. The junction had 2 bases not matched to a gene; V was cut back by 2 bases and J by 4 bases. Germline V gives CDR1 MNHNY, CDR2 SVGAGI (reference sequence).

The rearrangement links TRBV18 to TRBJ2-1; 8 positions agree with TRBD2. The CDR3 has 17 amino acids. Germline lookup yields CDR1 KGHSH and CDR2 LQKENI. J gave up 4 bases and V 3 bases, and 11 bases lay outside the gene matches. In nucleotides, the CDR3 is TGTGCCAGCTCACCCCAGGAGGTGAGCGGGAGTTACAATGAGCAGTTCTTC. This translates into CASSPQEVSGSYNEQFF.

This chain links TRBV29-1 with TRBJ1-2; D remains unclear. Germline-derived CDR1 and CDR2 are SQVTM and ANQGSEA. V lost 3 bases and J 4 bases, leaving 9 bases between the germline ends. The CDR3 extends over 12 amino acids. Written as DNA, the CDR3 is TGCAGCGTTGACCGGAGTAGCTATGGCTACACCTTC. Residues: CSVDRSSYGYTF.

The chain joins TRBV6-6 to TRBJ1-1; weak D call: TRBD1 (6 bases). The germline V gene encodes CDR1 MNHNY and CDR2 SVGAGI (reference sequence). There are 14 residues in the CDR3. V dropped 6 bases and J dropped 1 base, with 12 bases sitting between them. CDR3 in DNA: TGTGCCAGCAGCTCACAGGGAGGGAACACTGAAGCTTTCTTT. Translating it yields CASSSQGGNTEAFF.

The chain combines TRBV6-1 with TRBJ2-5, with 8 bases identical to TRBD2. The CDR3 has 16 amino acids. Losses at the gene ends were 2 bases for V and 7 bases for J; bases not matched to a gene: 12. Per germline, CDR1 MNHNS and CDR2 SASEGT. CDR3 sequence: CASSELDSGTLGTQYF. In DNA form, the CDR3 reads TGTGCCAGCAGTGAATTGGATAGCGGGACTTTAGGGACCCAGTACTTC.

The chain links TRBV4-1 to TRBJ1-1; tentative D call: TRBD1 (6 bases). CDR1 is MGHRA and CDR2 is YSYEKL in the germline V gene. Deletions cut 1 base from V and 5 bases from J, with 17 bases between. CDR3 length: 16 residues. Here the CDR3 reads CASSQAQGVRRTEAFF. The CDR3 DNA reads TGCGCCAGCAGCCAAGCACAGGGTGTTCGGAGGACTGAAGCTTTCTTT.

The gene calls are TRBV7-9 and TRBJ2-2; D not certain. This CDR3 has 12 residues. Germline V gene data show CDR1 as SEHNR and CDR2 as FQNEAQ (reference sequence). The V end lost 3 bases, the J end lost 3 bases, and 2 bases lay between the germline ends. CDR3 DNA: TGTGCCAGCAGCTTTGACACCGGGGAGCTGTTTTTT. It specifies CASSFDTGELFF.

The chain joins TRBV27 to TRBJ1-2, with a tentative D call TRBD1 (6 bases). V was cut by 0 bases and J by 7 bases, with 12 bases left in between. Germline CDR1 MNHEY, CDR2 SMNVEV (reference sequence). The CDR3 spans 14 residues. The CDR3: CASSLSRQEGGYTF. The CDR3 DNA reads TGTGCCAGCAGTTTATCCCGACAGGAAGGTGGCTACACCTTC.

This chain links TRBV7-6 with TRBJ2-7, with 10 bases aligning to TRBD2. V trimming: 1 base; J trimming: 1 base; junction bases outside the gene matches: 4. CDR3 length: 16 amino acids. Germline V lookup: CDR1 SGHVS, CDR2 FNYEAQ. CDR3 sequence: CASSLGGLAVSYEQYF. CDR3 coding DNA: TGTGCCAGCAGCTTAGGAGGACTAGCGGTTTCCTACGAGCAGTACTTC.

V usage is TRBV4-3 and J usage is TRBJ1-5, with 8 nucleotides matching TRBD1. This CDR3 is built from 16 residues. V lost 4 bases and J lost 6; bases outside the gene matches: 11. Germline V lookup: CDR1 LGHNA, CDR2 YSLEER. CDR3 sequence: CASSPGAGGAGQPQHF. The CDR3 DNA reads TGCGCCAGCAGCCCGGGCGCAGGGGGCGCCGGTCAGCCCCAGCATTTT.

V and J are TRBV5-6 and TRBJ2-7; maybe TRBD1 (7 bases). The J call is uncertain, as TRBJ2-5 better fits the DNA end. The CDR3 contains 18 residues. The germline V gene encodes CDR1 SGHDT and CDR2 YYEEEE. CDR3 sequence: CASSRGGRDSPAGETQYF. The CDR3 nucleotides read TGTGCCAGCAGCCGCGGTGGGCGGGACAGCCCGGCGGGGGAGACCCAGTACTTC.

The chain has TRBV15 and TRBJ2-1, with 12 bases identical to TRBD2. The V gene end was trimmed by 7 bases and the J gene end by 4 bases; junction bases not matched to a gene: 11. Per germline, CDR1 LNHNV and CDR2 YYDKDF (reference sequence). This CDR3 has 17 amino acids. This CDR3 reads CATTLTTSGRLYNEQFF. CDR3 coding DNA: TGTGCCACCACACTGACAACTAGCGGGAGGTTATACAATGAGCAGTTCTTC.

The J gene is TRBJ2-1, the V gene TRBV4-3, with TRBD2 matching 7 bases. The V gene's germline CDR1 is LGHNA and CDR2 YSLEER. The CDR3 loop spans 16 amino acids. V shed 0 bases and J 8 bases; nucleotides not matched to a gene: 10. The CDR3 sequence: CASSQDLLASSYEQFF. The DNA for the CDR3 is TGCGCCAGCAGCCAAGATCTACTAGCGTCTAGCTATGAGCAGTTCTTC.

Here the CDR3 reads CASSVGTDGTDTQYF. Written as DNA, the CDR3 is TGTGCCAGCAGCGTTGGGACAGATGGCACAGATACGCAGTATTTT. The chain is built from TRBV9 and TRBJ2-3; 7 nucleotides match TRBD1. The V gene end was trimmed by 2 bases and the J gene end by 1 base; junction bases not matched to a gene: 4. The CDR3 consists of 15 residues. Per germline, CDR1 SGDLS and CDR2 YYNGEE.

V is TRBV25-1 and J is TRBJ1-1; possible D gene TRBD1, 6 bases. The V gene lost 6 bases and the J gene lost 4 bases, with 12 bases spanning the gap. The germline V gene encodes CDR1 MGHDK and CDR2 SYGVNS. The length of the CDR3 is 13 residues. This CDR3 reads CASSQGGRTEAFF. The CDR3 region has the DNA TGTGCCAGCAGCCAAGGGGGTCGCACTGAAGCTTTCTTT.

The chain recombines TRBV30 with TRBJ1-3; D gene unclear. Trimming took 0 bases from V and 4 from J, leaving 4 bases between them. Germline V lookup: CDR1 GTSNPN, CDR2 SVGIG (reference sequence). The CDR3 sequence is 12 residues long. CDR3 sequence: CAWSVLGNTIYF. The CDR3 DNA sequence: TGTGCCTGGAGTGTACTCGGAAACACCATATATTTT.

The genes are TRBV7-9 and TRBJ1-4, with D unresolved. The CDR3 is made up of 14 amino acids. Germline CDR1 and CDR2: SEHNR and FQNEAQ (reference sequence). V lost 1 base, J lost 0 bases, and 3 bases lay in between. The CDR3 region is CASSLGATNEKLFF. The CDR3 bases are TGTGCCAGCAGCTTAGGTGCAACTAATGAAAAACTGTTTTTT.

The V call is TRBV30, the J call TRBJ1-2, with a possible D match to TRBD1 (5 bases). V was clipped by 1 base and J by 2 bases, with 11 bases between them. This CDR3 is 14 amino acids long. Germline CDR1 and CDR2: GTSNPN and SVGIG (reference sequence). CDR3 nucleotide sequence: TGTGCCTGGAGTGGACAGTATCTCAACTATGGCTACACCTTC. Its protein is CAWSGQYLNYGYTF. Filled out from reference TRBV30 and TRBJ1-2, the complete variable domain reads SQTIHQWPATLVQPVGSPLSLECTVEGTSNPNLYWYRQAAGRGLQLLFYSVGIGQISSEVPQNLSASRPQDRQFILSSKKLLLSDSGFYLCAWSGQYLNYGYTFGSGTRLTVV.

The chain recombines TRBV7-8 with TRBJ2-7, with D uncertain. Trimming pared 4 bases from V and 3 bases from J, leaving 4 bases between. The V gene's germline CDR1 is SGHVS and CDR2 FQNEAQ. The CDR3 consists of 11 residues. The CDR3 region is CASSSVYEQYF. DNA of the CDR3: TGTGCCAGCAGCTCAGTCTACGAGCAGTACTTC. Combining the CDR3 with reference TRBV7-8 and TRBJ2-7 gives the whole variable domain GAGVSQSPRYKVAKRGQDVALRCDPISGHVSLFWYQQALGQGPEFLTYFQNEAQLDKSGLPSDRFFAERPEGSVSTLKIQRTQQEDSAVYLCASSSVYEQYFGPGTRLTVT.

The chain joins TRBV4-1 to TRBJ2-6; D is unresolved. The CDR3 runs 19 residues. V dropped 1 base and J dropped 0 bases, with 16 bases sitting between them. Germline values: CDR1 MGHRA, CDR2 YSYEKL. CDR3: CASSQAPLGDYSGANVLTF. The CDR3 nucleotides are TGCGCCAGCAGCCAAGCTCCTCTGGGCGATTACTCTGGGGCCAACGTCCTGACTTTC.

This clone was observed a few times. This chain connects TRBV7-2 to TRBJ2-5, with D maybe TRBD2 (5 bases). Trimming removed 3 bases from V and 5 bases from J, with 10 bases in between. The CDR3 is made up of 13 amino acids. The germline V gene has CDR1 SGHTA and CDR2 FQGNSA. The CDR3 bases are TGTGCCAGCAGCTTCGGGGTTTTGGAGACCCAGTACTTC. Protein sequence: CASSFGVLETQYF.

This chain connects TRBV2 to TRBJ1-4, with TRBD1 identical over 8 bases. Germline lookup yields CDR1 SNHLY and CDR2 FYNNEI. The junction had 9 bases not matched to a gene; V was cut back by 6 bases and J by 6 bases. The CDR3 is made up of 15 amino acids. DNA of the CDR3: TGTGCCAGCAGAGACGGACAGGGAGTTTATGAAAAACTGTTTTTT. Translated: CASRDGQGVYEKLFF.